These T cell receptor beta chains were read from a single sample in a study of blood T cell repertoires in COVID-19. The method was immunoSEQ multiplex PCR; TCRdb's version includes in-frame clones alone and lacks a portion of them. The sample lists about 120,000 clones, roughly 87% occurring once. The sequenced sample consisted of peripheral blood. These TCRs come from an older man with acute or convalescent COVID-19. Each CDR3 is given with its conserved first and last residue. Fields, in order: CDR3 protein, CDR3 DNA, V gene, J gene, clone size, D gene. A D gene is named only where the DNA matches it firmly. Rows give clone size only sometimes, using once, few, many, or a class for an expanded clone.

CASSLGTSRETQYF	TGCGCCAGCAGCTTGGGGACTTCCCGGGAGACCCAGTACTTC	TRBV5-1	TRBJ2-5	NA	NA
CASITRYRGSGELFF	TGTGCCAGCATTACTCGGTACAGGGGTTCCGGGGAGCTGTTTTTT	TRBV5-8	TRBJ2-2	NA	TRBD1
CASSFDRMNTEAFF	TGCGCCAGCAGCTTCGACAGGATGAACACTGAAGCTTTCTTT	TRBV5-1	TRBJ1-1	NA	NA
CASSIQGNTEAFF	TGTGCCAGTAGTATTCAGGGGAACACTGAAGCTTTCTTT	TRBV19	TRBJ1-1	NA	NA
CASRGTGKSNYGYTF	TGTGCCAGCAGAGGAACAGGAAAAAGTAACTATGGCTACACCTTC	TRBV14	TRBJ1-2	few	NA
CASSPRTENYGYTF	TGTGCCAGCAGCCCGAGGACAGAAAACTATGGCTACACCTTC	TRBV28	TRBJ1-2	NA	NA
CASTPGSRVTYGYTF	TGTGCCAGTACCCCGGGATCTCGGGTCACATATGGCTACACCTTC	TRBV19	TRBJ1-2	NA	NA
CSVGAAGGLETQYF	TGCAGCGTTGGGGCTGCGGGGGGGTTAGAGACCCAGTACTTC	TRBV29-1	TRBJ2-5	NA	TRBD2
CASSGLGGNNQPQHF	TGTGCCAGTAGTGGTCTTGGGGGGAACAATCAGCCCCAGCATTTT	TRBV19	TRBJ1-5	NA	NA
CASSQNSGSSYEQYF	TGCGCCAGCAGCCAAAACAGCGGGAGCTCCTACGAGCAGTACTTC	TRBV4-1	TRBJ2-7	NA	TRBD2
CASTERGQETQYF	TGCGCCAGCACCGAACGGGGCCAAGAGACCCAGTACTTC	TRBV10-1	TRBJ2-5	once	NA
CASSLEGRADYEQYF	TGTGCCAGCAGCTTAGAAGGCAGGGCGGACTACGAGCAGTACTTC	TRBV13	TRBJ2-7	NA	NA
CASSYWSGDYNSPLHF	TGTGCCAGCAGTTACTGGTCAGGGGATTATAATTCACCCCTCCACTTT	TRBV6-5	TRBJ1-6	NA	NA
CASSVGTADGYTF	TGTGCCAGCAGCGTTGGGACAGCCGATGGCTACACCTTC	TRBV7-9	TRBJ1-2	NA	TRBD1
CASSLAQGSHEQYF	TGCGCCAGCAGCTTGGCGCAGGGATCCCACGAGCAGTACTTC	TRBV5-1	TRBJ2-7	NA	NA
CASSSGTGVYEQYF	TGCGCCAGCAGCTCCGGGACAGGGGTCTACGAGCAGTACTTC	TRBV4-3	TRBJ2-7	NA	TRBD1
CASSPRDRGLYEQYF	TGTGCCAGCAGTCCCCGGGACAGGGGATTGTACGAGCAGTACTTC	TRBV9	TRBJ2-7	NA	TRBD1
CASSVSRAPYNEQFF	TGTGCCAGCAGCGTAAGCAGGGCGCCCTACAATGAGCAGTTCTTC	TRBV7-3	TRBJ2-1	NA	NA
CAISEQSYEQYF	TGTGCCATCAGTGAACAAAGCTACGAGCAGTACTTC	TRBV10-3	TRBJ2-7	NA	NA
CASSSGGGGGNQPQHF	TGTGCCAGCAGTTCCGGGGGAGGGGGTGGCAATCAGCCCCAGCATTTT	TRBV6-6	TRBJ1-5	NA	NA
CAISGSPGLSTSGTSYEQYF	TGTGCCATCAGTGGAAGCCCGGGACTCTCGACTAGCGGGACCTCCTACGAGCAGTACTTC	TRBV10-3	TRBJ2-7	NA	TRBD2
CASSLGGIRFSGELFF	TGCGCCAGCAGCTTGGGAGGTATTCGTTTTTCCGGGGAGCTGTTTTTT	TRBV5-1	TRBJ2-2	NA	NA
CASSTQQETQYF	TGTGCCAGTAGTACCCAGCAAGAGACCCAGTACTTC	TRBV19	TRBJ2-5	NA	NA
CASRPGSNQPQHF	TGTGCCAGCAGGCCGGGGTCCAATCAGCCCCAGCATTTT	TRBV6-5	TRBJ1-5	NA	NA
CASSITGLGGDTQYF	TGTGCCAGTAGTATTACCGGACTGGGAGGGGATACGCAGTATTTT	TRBV19	TRBJ2-3	NA	TRBD2
CASSPGRAGRYGYTF	TGTGCCAGCTCACCAGGGCGGGCTGGGAGGTATGGCTACACCTTC	TRBV18	TRBJ1-2	NA	NA
CASSEGGEKLFF	TGTGCCAGCAGTGAAGGGGGCGAAAAACTGTTTTTT	TRBV2	TRBJ1-4	NA	NA
CASIRGNTGELFF	TGTGCCAGCATTCGGGGGAACACCGGGGAGCTGTTTTTT	TRBV7-9	TRBJ2-2	NA	NA
CASSLYYRGTSTDTQYF	TGTGCCAGCTCACTATATTACAGGGGAACTAGCACAGATACGCAGTATTTT	TRBV18	TRBJ2-3	NA	TRBD1
CASSSLRGGTEAFF	TGTGCCAGCAGCAGCCTGCGGGGTGGCACTGAAGCTTTCTTT	TRBV13	TRBJ1-1	NA	NA
CASSPGTGNQPQHF	TGTGCCAGCTCCCCCGGGACAGGGAATCAGCCCCAGCATTTT	TRBV18	TRBJ1-5	NA	TRBD1
CASSPPSGSTGELFF	TGTGCCAGCAGCCCGCCCAGCGGCAGCACCGGGGAGCTGTTTTTT	TRBV7-9	TRBJ2-2	NA	NA
CATSDGSGVETQYF	TGTGCCACCAGTGACGGTTCGGGGGTGGAGACCCAGTACTTC	TRBV24-1	TRBJ2-5	NA	NA
CASSKTGGTEAFF	TGTGCCAGCAGTAAGACAGGGGGCACTGAAGCTTTCTTT	TRBV3-1/TRBV3-2	TRBJ1-1	NA	TRBD1
CASRGGDEKLFF	TGTGCCAGCCGAGGGGGGGATGAAAAACTGTTTTTT	TRBV6-6	TRBJ1-4	NA	NA